Detailed here is one T cell receptor beta chain. The repertoire was sequenced with immunoSEQ multiplex PCR; TCRdb's copy has only in-frame clones and lacks some. Of around 250,000 clones in the sample, 80% to 90% are singletons; the top ten hold approximately 2%. These data come from a study of blood T cell repertoires in COVID-19. J lost 6 bases, V lost 3 bases, and 2 bases had no gene match. This CDR3 comprises 12 residues. The sample comprised PBMCs or T cells enriched from blood (not recorded which). The rearrangement joins TRBV12-3 or TRBV12-4 to TRBJ2-7, with TRBD2 matching over 7 bases. The sequence was obtained from a woman in her forties or fifties who had recovered from COVID-19. CDR3 sequence (DNA): TGTGCCAGCAGTTTCGGGGAGGGCGAGCAGTACTTC. This gives the protein CASSFGEGEQYF.